This T cell receptor beta chain was sequenced for a study of shared clonotypes between healthy human individuals. Study-wide background: Plates per donor: three CD4 naive, three CD4 memory, two CD8 naive, one CD8 memory.

Germline CDR1 is SGHVS and CDR2 is FNYEAQ. After removal of 1 base from V and 7 bases from J, the junction contained 10 bases not matched to a gene. The length of the CDR3 is 16 residues. General observations from the study: Generation probabilities were higher for clonotypes shared across all four sorted-subset donors than for unshared ones.

This clone came up a few times. Its matching antigen is unknown. Generated by immunoSEQ multiplex PCR, the TCRdb table keeps only in-frame clones and is missing some. The sample yields 1.4 million to 1.5 million clones, roughly 96% seen once. This sequence originates from a young man in good health. Material for sequencing was naive CD4+ T cells sorted from blood. Stated subset: CD45RA+ positively selected. The J gene is TRBJ1-5, the V gene TRBV7-6, with TRBD1 identical over 7 bases. Here the CDR3 DNA reads TGTGCCAGCAGCTTAGTAGGGGGCGCAAGTGACCAGCCCCAGCATTTT. Translating gives CASSLVGGASDQPQHF.